This T cell receptor (beta chain) was captured in a study of T cell repertoires in cytomegalovirus infection. About the study: A matching HLA type, together with CMV infection, was signaled by public TCR beta signatures. Notes on the study in general: Summed frequency of shared TCR beta families picked out CMV carriers who also had the relevant HLA. Clonotypes of TCR beta that were HLA-C-restricted and CMV-specific dominated the ex vivo response.

J was trimmed by 2 bases and V by 1 base; bases with no gene match: 10. The CDR3 extends over 18 amino acids. The V gene's germline CDR1 is MNHEY and CDR2 SVGAGI. Points on this clonotype: Antigen unknown.

A single record per CDR3 protein comes from TCRdb applying MiXCR to the reads. This sample has roughly 990,000 distinct CDR3 sequences, with roughly a third found just once. This clonotype was obtained from a human donor in good health (CMV status not recorded). Some clones in this sample may be carry-over from other donors' samples. The starting material was cultured CD8+ T cells from PBMCs, obtained from culture after CMV antigen stimulation. The rearrangement uses TRBV6-5 and TRBJ2-7, with TRBD2 identical over 11 bases. CDR3 coding DNA: TGTGCCAGCAGTTACTGGGGTGTAACTAGCGGGGGAACCTACGAGCAGTACTTC. Translating gives CASSYWGVTSGGTYEQYF.